This T cell receptor beta chain originates from a study of shared clonotypes between healthy human individuals. The V gene's germline CDR1 is SNHLY and CDR2 FYNNEI. The CDR3 has 18 amino acids. V lost 6 bases and J lost 4; bases outside the gene matches: 16. Repertoires were generated with immunoSEQ multiplex PCR, while TCRdb's copy carries only in-frame clones and drops some. Seen here are approximately 500,000 clones, approximately 78% observed once, and the top ten hold around 12%. Sequenced input: PBMCs. This chain uses TRBV2 with TRBJ1-4; 8 nucleotides match TRBD1. This clonotype was sampled from a woman between 40 and 50 years old in good health. Some clones in this sample may be carry-over from other donors' samples. This CDR3 is CASRSLGQGWRLNEKLFF. As DNA, the CDR3 is TGTGCCAGCAGGAGCTTAGGACAGGGATGGCGGCTTAATGAAAAACTGTTTTTT.